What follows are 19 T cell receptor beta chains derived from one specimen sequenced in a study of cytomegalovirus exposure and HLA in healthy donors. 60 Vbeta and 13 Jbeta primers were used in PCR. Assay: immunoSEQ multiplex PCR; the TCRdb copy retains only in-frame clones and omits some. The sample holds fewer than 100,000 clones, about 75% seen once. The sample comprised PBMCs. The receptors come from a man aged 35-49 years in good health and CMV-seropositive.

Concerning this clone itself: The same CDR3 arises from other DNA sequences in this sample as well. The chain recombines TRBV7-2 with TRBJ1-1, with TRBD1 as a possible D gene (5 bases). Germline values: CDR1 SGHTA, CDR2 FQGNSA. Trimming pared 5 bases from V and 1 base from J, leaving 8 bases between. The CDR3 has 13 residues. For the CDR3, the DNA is TGTGCCAGCAGCCGTGACAGGAACACTGAAGCTTTCTTT. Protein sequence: CASSRDRNTEAFF.

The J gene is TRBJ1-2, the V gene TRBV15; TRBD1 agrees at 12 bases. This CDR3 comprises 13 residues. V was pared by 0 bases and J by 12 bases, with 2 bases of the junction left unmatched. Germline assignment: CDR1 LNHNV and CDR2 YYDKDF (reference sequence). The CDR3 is CATSREGQGANTF. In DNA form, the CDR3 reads TGTGCCACCAGCAGAGAGGGACAGGGGGCGAACACCTTC.

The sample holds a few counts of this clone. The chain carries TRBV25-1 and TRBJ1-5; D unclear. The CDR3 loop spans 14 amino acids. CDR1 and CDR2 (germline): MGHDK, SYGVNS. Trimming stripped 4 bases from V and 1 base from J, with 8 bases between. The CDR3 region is CASSGWQSNQPQHF. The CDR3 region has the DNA TGTGCCAGCAGTGGGTGGCAGAGCAATCAGCCCCAGCATTTT.

CDR3 nucleotides: TGTGCCAGTAGTATAGCGACCAGGGGTGAAGAGACCCAGTACTTC. It codes for CASSIATRGEETQYF. V usage is TRBV19 and J usage is TRBJ2-5; maybe TRBD1 (6 bases). Germline V gives CDR1 LNHDA, CDR2 SQIVND (reference sequence). CDR3 length: 15 residues. V shed 1 base and J shed 3 bases, with 12 bases lying between them.

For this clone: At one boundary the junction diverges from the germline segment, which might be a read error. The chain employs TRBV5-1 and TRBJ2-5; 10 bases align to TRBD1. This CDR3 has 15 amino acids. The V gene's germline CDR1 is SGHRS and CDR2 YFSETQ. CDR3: CASSLGGTGEEAQYF. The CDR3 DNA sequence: TGCGCCAGCAGCTTGGGCGGGACAGGGGAAGAGGCCCAGTACTTC.

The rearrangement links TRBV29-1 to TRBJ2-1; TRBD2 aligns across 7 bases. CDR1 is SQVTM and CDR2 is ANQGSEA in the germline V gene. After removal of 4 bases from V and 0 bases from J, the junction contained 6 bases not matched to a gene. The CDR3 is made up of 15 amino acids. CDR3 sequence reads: CSVVPGLTSYNEQFF. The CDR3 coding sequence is TGCAGCGTTGTCCCGGGACTAACCTCCTACAATGAGCAGTTCTTC.

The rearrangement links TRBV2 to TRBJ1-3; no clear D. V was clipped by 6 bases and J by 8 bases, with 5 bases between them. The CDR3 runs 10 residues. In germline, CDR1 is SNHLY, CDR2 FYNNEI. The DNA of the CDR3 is TGTGCCAGCAGCAGTGACACCATATATTTT. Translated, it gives CASSSDTIYF.

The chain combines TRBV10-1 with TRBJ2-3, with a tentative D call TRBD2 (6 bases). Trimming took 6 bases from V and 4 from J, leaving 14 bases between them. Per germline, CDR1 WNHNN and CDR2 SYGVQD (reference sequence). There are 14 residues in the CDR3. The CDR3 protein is CASSGTASADTQYF. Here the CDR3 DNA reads TGCGCCAGCAGCGGGACTGCGTCCGCAGATACGCAGTATTTT.

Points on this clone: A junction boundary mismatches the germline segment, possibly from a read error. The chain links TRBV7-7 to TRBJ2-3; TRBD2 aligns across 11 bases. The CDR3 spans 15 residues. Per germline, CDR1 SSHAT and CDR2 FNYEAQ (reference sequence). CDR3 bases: TGTGCTAGCAGCTCCTCCGGGACTAGCGGTGATACGCAGTATTTT. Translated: CASSSSGTSGDTQYF.

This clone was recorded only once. The CDR3: CASSSSSALAGNTGELFF. CDR3 bases: TGTGCCAGCAGTTCCTCCTCGGCACTAGCGGGAAACACCGGGGAGCTGTTTTTT. The V and J genes are TRBV27 and TRBJ2-2; 10 bases align to TRBD2. The CDR3 totals 18 residues. Germline CDR1 is MNHEY and CDR2 is SMNVEV (reference sequence). V was pared by 4 bases and J by 2 bases, with 10 bases of the junction left unmatched.

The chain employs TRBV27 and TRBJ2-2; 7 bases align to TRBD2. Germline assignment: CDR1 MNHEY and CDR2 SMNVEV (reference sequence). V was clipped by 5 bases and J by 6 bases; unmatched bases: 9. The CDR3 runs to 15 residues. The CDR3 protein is CASSITSDGAGELFF. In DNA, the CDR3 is TGTGCCAGCAGTATTACTAGCGACGGCGCCGGGGAGCTGTTTTTT.

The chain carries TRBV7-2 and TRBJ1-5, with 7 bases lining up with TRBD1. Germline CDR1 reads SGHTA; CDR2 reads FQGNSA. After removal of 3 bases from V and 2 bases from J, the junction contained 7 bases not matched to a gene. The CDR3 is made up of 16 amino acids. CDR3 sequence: CASSFTQGDGNQPQHF. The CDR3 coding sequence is TGTGCCAGCAGCTTTACCCAGGGGGATGGCAATCAGCCCCAGCATTTT.

The CDR3 bases are TGTGCCAGCAGGGGACAGGAGGGCGGCTACACCTTC. Translated, it gives CASRGQEGGYTF. V and J are TRBV28 and TRBJ1-2; 8 bases map to TRBD1. The CDR3 extends over 12 amino acids. In germline, CDR1 is MDHEN, CDR2 SYDVKM. With 6 bases clipped from V and 8 bases from J, the junction kept 5 bases outside the gene matches.

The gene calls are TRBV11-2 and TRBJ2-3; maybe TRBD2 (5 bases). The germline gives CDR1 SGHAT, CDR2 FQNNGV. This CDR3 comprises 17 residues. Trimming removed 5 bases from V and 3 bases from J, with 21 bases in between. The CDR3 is CASSPSRVARSTDTQYF. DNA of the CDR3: TGTGCCAGCAGCCCATCGCGGGTGGCGCGCTCGACAGATACGCAGTATTTT.

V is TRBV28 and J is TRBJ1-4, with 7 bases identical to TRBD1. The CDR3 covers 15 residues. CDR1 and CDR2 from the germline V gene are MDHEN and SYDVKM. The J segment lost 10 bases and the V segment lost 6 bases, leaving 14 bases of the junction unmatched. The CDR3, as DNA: TGTGCCAGCAGCCCGGGACAGATTTTCGGGGGAAAACTGTTTTTT. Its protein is CASSPGQIFGGKLFF.

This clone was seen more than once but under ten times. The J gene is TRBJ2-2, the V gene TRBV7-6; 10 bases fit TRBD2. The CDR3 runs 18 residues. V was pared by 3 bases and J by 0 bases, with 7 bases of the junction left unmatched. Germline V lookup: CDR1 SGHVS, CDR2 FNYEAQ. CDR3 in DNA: TGTGCCAGCAGCTTCAAACTAGCGGGACGGACGAACACCGGGGAGCTGTTTTTT. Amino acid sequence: CASSFKLAGRTNTGELFF. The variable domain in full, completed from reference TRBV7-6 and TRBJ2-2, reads GAGVSQSPRYKVTKRGQDVALRCDPISGHVSLYWYRQALGQGPEFLTYFNYEAQQDKSGLPNDRFSAERPEGSISTLTIQRTEQRDSAMYRCASSFKLAGRTNTGELFFGEGSRLTVL.

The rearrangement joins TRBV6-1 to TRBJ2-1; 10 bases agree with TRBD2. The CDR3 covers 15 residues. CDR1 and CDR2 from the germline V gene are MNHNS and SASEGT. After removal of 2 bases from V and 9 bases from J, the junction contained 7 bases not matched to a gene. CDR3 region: CASSESAGGSGEQFF. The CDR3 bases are TGTGCCAGCAGTGAATCAGCGGGGGGGAGTGGTGAGCAGTTCTTC.

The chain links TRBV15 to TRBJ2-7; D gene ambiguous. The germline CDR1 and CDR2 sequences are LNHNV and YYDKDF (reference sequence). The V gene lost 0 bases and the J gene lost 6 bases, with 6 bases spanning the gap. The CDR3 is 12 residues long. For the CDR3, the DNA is TGTGCCACCAGCAGAGACGAGGTCGAGCAGTACTTC. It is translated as CATSRDEVEQYF.

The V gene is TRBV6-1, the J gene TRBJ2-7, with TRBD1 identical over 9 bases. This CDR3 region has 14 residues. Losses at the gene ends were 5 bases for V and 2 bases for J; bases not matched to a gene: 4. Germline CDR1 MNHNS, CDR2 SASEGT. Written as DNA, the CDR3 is TGTGCCAGCAGTACCGGGACAGGGACCTACGAGCAGTACTTC. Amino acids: CASSTGTGTYEQYF.